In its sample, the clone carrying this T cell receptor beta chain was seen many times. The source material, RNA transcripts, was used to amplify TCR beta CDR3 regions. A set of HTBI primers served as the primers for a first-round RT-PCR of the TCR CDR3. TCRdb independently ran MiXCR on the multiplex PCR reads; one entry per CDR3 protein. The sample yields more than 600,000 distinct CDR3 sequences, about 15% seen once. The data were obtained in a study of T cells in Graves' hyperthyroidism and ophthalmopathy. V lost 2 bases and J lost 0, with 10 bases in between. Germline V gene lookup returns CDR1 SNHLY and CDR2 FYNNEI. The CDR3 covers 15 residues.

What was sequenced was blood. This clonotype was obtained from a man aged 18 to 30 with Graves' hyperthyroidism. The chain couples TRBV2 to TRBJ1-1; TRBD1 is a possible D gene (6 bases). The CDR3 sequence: CASSERGGVNTEAFF. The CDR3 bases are TGTGCCAGCAGTGAAAGGGGGGGGGTGAACACTGAAGCTTTCTTT.